This TCR beta chain emerged from a study of cytomegalovirus exposure and HLA in healthy donors. PCR was performed using 60 Vbeta and 13 Jbeta primers. The protocol was immunoSEQ multiplex PCR, while the TCRdb copy is restricted to in-frame clones and leaves out a portion. The sample has 110,000 to 150,000 clones; 73% are singletons. This receptor was identified in a human donor in good health. What was sequenced was PBMCs.

The DNA of the CDR3 is TGTGCCAGCAGCTCGGGACAGTTCTACGAGCAGTACTTC. It yields the protein CASSSGQFYEQYF. The rearrangement links TRBV11-2 to TRBJ2-7; 7 bases are shared with TRBD1. This CDR3 has 13 amino acids. V lost 4 bases, J lost 3 bases, and 3 bases stayed unmatched. CDR1 is SGHAT, CDR2 FQNNGV, per germline.